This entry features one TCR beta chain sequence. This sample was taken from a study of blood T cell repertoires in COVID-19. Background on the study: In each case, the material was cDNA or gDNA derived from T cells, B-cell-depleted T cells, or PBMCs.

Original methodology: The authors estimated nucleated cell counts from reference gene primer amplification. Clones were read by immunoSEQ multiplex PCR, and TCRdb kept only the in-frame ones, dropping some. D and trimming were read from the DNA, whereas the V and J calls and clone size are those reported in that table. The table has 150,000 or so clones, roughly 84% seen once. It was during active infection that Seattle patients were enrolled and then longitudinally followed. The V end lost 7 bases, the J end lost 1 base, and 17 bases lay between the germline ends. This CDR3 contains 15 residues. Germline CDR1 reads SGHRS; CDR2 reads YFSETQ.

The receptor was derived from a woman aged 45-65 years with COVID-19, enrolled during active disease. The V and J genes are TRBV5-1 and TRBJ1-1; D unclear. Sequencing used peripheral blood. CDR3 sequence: CASCSLGFGNTEAFF. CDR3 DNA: TGCGCCAGCTGCAGTCTTGGTTTTGGGAACACTGAAGCTTTCTTT. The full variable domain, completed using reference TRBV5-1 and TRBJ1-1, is KAGVTQTPRYLIKTRGQQVTLSCSPISGHRSVSWYQQTPGQGLQFLFEYFSETQRNKGNFPGRFSGRQFSNSRSEMNVSTLELGDSALYLCASCSLGFGNTEAFFGQGTRLTVV.